This T cell receptor beta chain derives from a study of CD8 T cells in Susac syndrome. The CDR3 extends over 13 amino acids. Trimming took 1 base from V and 11 from J; bases not matched to a gene: 3. The germline CDR1 and CDR2 sequences are MGHRA and YSYEKL. Random hexamers primed reverse transcription of about 0.45 to 1 ug RNA. MiXCR was run by TCRdb on the immunoSEQ multiplex PCR reads, yielding one entry per CDR3 protein. The data contain 140,000 or so distinct CDR3 sequences, approximately 96% of them seen just once; the ten biggest clones take up approximately 0.11%. The source material was CD4+ T cells from PBMCs. The receptor was isolated from a human donor with multiple sclerosis. The chain employs TRBV4-1 and TRBJ2-1, with TRBD1 matching over 9 bases. Here the CDR3 reads CASSQVQGAQQFF. CDR3 sequence (DNA): TGCGCCAGCAGCCAAGTACAGGGGGCCCAGCAGTTCTTC.